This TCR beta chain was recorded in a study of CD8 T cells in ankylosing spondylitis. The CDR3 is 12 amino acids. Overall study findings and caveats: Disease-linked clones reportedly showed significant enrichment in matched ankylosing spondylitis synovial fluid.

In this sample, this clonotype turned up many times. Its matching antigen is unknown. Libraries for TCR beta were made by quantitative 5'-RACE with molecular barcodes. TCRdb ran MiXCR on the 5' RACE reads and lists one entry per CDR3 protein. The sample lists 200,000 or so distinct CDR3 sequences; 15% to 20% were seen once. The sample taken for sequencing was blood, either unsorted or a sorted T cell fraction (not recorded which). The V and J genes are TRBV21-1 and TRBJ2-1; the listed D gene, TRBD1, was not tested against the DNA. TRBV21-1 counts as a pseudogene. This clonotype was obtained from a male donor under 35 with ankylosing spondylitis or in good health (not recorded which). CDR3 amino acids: CARRDRGNEQFF. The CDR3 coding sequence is TGTGCCAGACGAGACAGGGGAAATGAGCAGTTCTTC.